A selection of T cell receptor beta chains follows, all from one sample in a study of T cell changes during pregnancy in multiple sclerosis. The table came from immunoSEQ multiplex PCR; TCRdb's copy has only in-frame clones and leaves some out. The profile shows around 80,000 clones, around 94% of them singletons. Sequencing used peripheral blood, obtained in the second trimester of pregnancy. The receptors shown here come from a female donor in good health, enrolled as a control in a pregnancy study. Each CDR3 is given with its conserved first and last residue. D genes are given only for firm matches. Clone size is shown for a subset of rows, as once, few, many or a class of expanded clone.

clone_size,j_call,d_call,v_call,cdr3_aa,cdr3_nt
once,TRBJ2-1,TRBD1,TRBV11-2,CASSSRGQGPVNEQFF,TGTGCCAGCAGTTCGCGGGGACAGGGACCTGTCAATGAGCAGTTCTTC
NA,TRBJ2-1,TRBD2,TRBV4-1,CASSPILAGGVNEQFF,TGCGCCAGCAGCCCAATACTAGCGGGAGGGGTAAATGAGCAGTTCTTC
NA,TRBJ1-3,NA,TRBV16,CASATGQSSGNTIYF,TGTGCCAGCGCGACTGGCCAGAGCTCTGGAAACACCATATATTTT
once,TRBJ2-2,TRBD1,TRBV28,CASSRQGLTGELFF,TGTGCCAGCAGTAGACAGGGATTAACCGGGGAGCTGTTTTTT
NA,TRBJ2-3,TRBD1,TRBV10-3,CAISAGQAVEGTQYF,TGTGCCATCAGCGCAGGACAGGCAGTTGAGGGTACGCAGTATTTT
NA,TRBJ2-2,NA,TRBV2,CASSPQGNTGELFF,TGTGCCAGCAGCCCACAGGGGAACACCGGGGAGCTGTTTTTT
NA,TRBJ1-1,TRBD1,TRBV14,CASSLRGLNTEAFF,TGTGCCAGCAGTCTCAGGGGGCTAAACACTGAAGCTTTCTTT
NA,TRBJ2-7,NA,TRBV10-3,CAISAPGAFTYEQYF,TGTGCCATCAGTGCCCCAGGGGCATTCACCTACGAGCAGTACTTC
few,TRBJ2-1,TRBD2,TRBV5-1,CASSSAGGYNEQFF,TGCGCCAGCAGCTCAGCGGGAGGGTACAATGAGCAGTTCTTC
NA,TRBJ2-1,TRBD1,TRBV5-1,CASHSGTGGDEQFF,TGCGCCAGCCACTCGGGGACAGGGGGGGATGAGCAGTTCTTC
NA,TRBJ2-3,NA,TRBV20-1,CSARRTDTQYF,TGCAGTGCTAGGCGTACAGATACGCAGTATTTT
NA,TRBJ1-4,TRBD1,TRBV2,CASNRQGLGEKLFF,TGTGCCAGCAATCGACAGGGATTAGGGGAAAAACTGTTTTTT
NA,TRBJ2-3,TRBD2,TRBV5-1,CASSTGTSGTLVSDTQYF,TGCGCCAGCAGCACAGGGACTAGCGGGACCCTCGTTTCAGATACGCAGTATTTT